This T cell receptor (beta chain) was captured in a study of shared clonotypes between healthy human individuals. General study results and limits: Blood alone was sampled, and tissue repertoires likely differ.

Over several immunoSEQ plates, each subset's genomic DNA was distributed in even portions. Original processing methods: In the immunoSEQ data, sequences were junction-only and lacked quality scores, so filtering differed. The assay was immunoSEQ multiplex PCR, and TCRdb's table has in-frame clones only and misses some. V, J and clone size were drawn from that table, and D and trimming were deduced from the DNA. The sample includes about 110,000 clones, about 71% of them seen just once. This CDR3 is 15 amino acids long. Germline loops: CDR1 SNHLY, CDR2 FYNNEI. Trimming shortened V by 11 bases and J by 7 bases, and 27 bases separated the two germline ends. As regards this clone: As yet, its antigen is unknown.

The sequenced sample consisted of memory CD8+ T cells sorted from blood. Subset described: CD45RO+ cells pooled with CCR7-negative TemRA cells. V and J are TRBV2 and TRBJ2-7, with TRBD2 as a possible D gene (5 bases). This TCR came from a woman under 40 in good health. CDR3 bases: TGTGCCGTACACTATTTCCGGCGGACTTACCTGGAGCAGTACTTC. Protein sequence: CAVHYFRRTYLEQYF.